This T cell receptor (beta chain) comes out of a study of cytomegalovirus exposure and HLA in healthy donors. Broader study findings: Through in vitro validation, a few CMV-associated chains were shown to be specific for CMV antigens. The tendency of first-cohort TCR clusters to co-occur in the roughly 110 validation repertoires was the finding of a later analysis.

In the case of this clone: Its antigen is unknown.

The CDR3 has 15 amino acids. Trimming pared 3 bases from V and 10 bases from J, leaving 21 bases between. The germline CDR1 and CDR2 sequences are SGHRS and YFSETQ. Measured with immunoSEQ multiplex PCR; TCRdb has only the in-frame clones, and not every one. There are 220,000 or so clones in the sample; 75% to 95% occur only once, and around 1.1% lies in the top ten. The donors were part of the approximately 120-subject validation cohort, which stood apart from the roughly 700-subject first cohort. The sample was PBMCs. The chain has TRBV5-1 and TRBJ2-3; TRBD2 might be the D (7 bases). The clonotype was recovered from a woman between 18 and 30 years old in good health and CMV-seronegative. The CDR3 reads CASSYLGGASEAQYF. Written as DNA, the CDR3 is TGCGCCAGCAGCTACCTAGGGGGGGCTTCGGAAGCGCAGTATTTT.